Below are 8 T cell receptor beta chains sequenced from a single sample in a study of neoadjuvant anti-PD-1 for oral cavity cancer. Time point defined: after neoadjuvant nivolumab, at surgical resection. This table comes from immunoSEQ multiplex PCR, and its TCRdb copy is limited to in-frame clones, with some not included. Of 40,000 to 50,000 clones listed, 77% are singletons. The sample here was PBMCs, taken after nivolumab (anti-PD-1) treatment. Receptors were obtained from a person between 40 and 85 years old with oral cavity squamous cell carcinoma.

This rearrangement joins TRBV28 to TRBJ1-2; D is possibly TRBD1 (6 bases). V was clipped by 7 bases and J by 2 bases, with 11 bases between them. Germline CDR1 MDHEN, CDR2 SYDVKM. This CDR3 contains 13 residues. The CDR3 loop reads CASIGTSNYGYTF. The CDR3 DNA sequence: TGTGCCAGCATAGGGACATCCAACTATGGCTACACCTTC.

The chain couples TRBV6-1 to TRBJ1-6; 8 bases agree with TRBD1. Looked up from germline, CDR1 is MNHNS and CDR2 is SASEGT. Trimming removed 7 bases from V and 5 bases from J; junction bases left unmatched: 4. There are 14 residues in the CDR3. The CDR3 DNA reads TGTGCCAGCACCGCGACAGGGGATAATTCACCCCTCCACTTT. Translated: CASTATGDNSPLHF.

The CDR3 DNA follows: TGTGCCAGTAGTATTCTGCGGGATAACCGGAATGAGCAGTTCTTC. This sequence encodes CASSILRDNRNEQFF. The V and J genes are TRBV19 and TRBJ2-1; the D gene is possibly TRBD2 (6 bases). Trimming removed 3 bases at V and 7 bases at J, with 16 bases between. The CDR3 extends over 15 amino acids. CDR1 is LNHDA and CDR2 is SQIVND in the germline V gene (reference sequence).

This clone is classed as medium-sized. This chain links TRBV2 with TRBJ2-2; D possibly matches TRBD1 or TRBD2 (5 bases each). The CDR3 covers 13 residues. Per germline, CDR1 SNHLY and CDR2 FYNNEI. Trimming shortened V by 4 bases and J by 5 bases, and 8 bases separated the two germline ends. The CDR3 bases are TGTGCCAGCAGTGGGGGGAGAACCGGGGAGCTGTTTTTT. As protein: CASSGGRTGELFF. The full variable domain, completed using reference TRBV2 and TRBJ2-2, is EPEVTQTPSHQVTQMGQEVILRCVPISNHLYFYWYRQILGQKVEFLVSFYNNEISEKSEIFDDQFSVERPDGSNFTLKIRSTKLEDSAMYFCASSGGRTGELFFGEGSRLTVL.

The chain couples TRBV6-1 to TRBJ2-1; no firm D call. Trimming left V 2 bases short and J 10 bases short, with 12 bases between. This CDR3 is 13 amino acids long. Germline CDR1 MNHNS, CDR2 SASEGT. The chain's CDR3 is CASSEWERREQFF. The CDR3, as DNA: TGTGCCAGCAGTGAATGGGAAAGAAGAGAGCAGTTCTTC.

This clone was picked up a small number of times. J is TRBJ1-1 and V is TRBV5-1; a weak D match, TRBD1 (5 bases). Germline loops: CDR1 SGHRS, CDR2 YFSETQ. Trimming shortened V by 0 bases and J by 1 base, and 10 bases separated the two germline ends. CDR3 length: 15 amino acids. CDR3 amino acids: CASSLALGTNTEAFF. The CDR3 DNA follows: TGCGCCAGCAGCTTGGCCTTAGGGACGAACACTGAAGCTTTCTTT.

The chain uses TRBV29-1 and TRBJ2-1; D uncertain. The CDR3 spans 10 residues. Trimming pared 6 bases from V and 9 bases from J, leaving 9 bases between. Germline assignment: CDR1 SQVTM and CDR2 ANQGSEA. CDR3 residues: CSVKNVEQFF. The CDR3 DNA follows: TGCAGCGTGAAGAATGTTGAGCAGTTCTTC.

This chain joins TRBV6-1 and TRBJ2-5; a weak D match, TRBD1 (5 bases). Germline values: CDR1 MNHNS, CDR2 SASEGT. The V gene lost 7 bases and the J gene lost 5 bases, with 20 bases spanning the gap. The CDR3 covers 15 residues. DNA of the CDR3: TGTGCCAGCATGGAAGAGATAGGGGCCGGCGAGACCCAGTACTTC. Translating it yields CASMEEIGAGETQYF.